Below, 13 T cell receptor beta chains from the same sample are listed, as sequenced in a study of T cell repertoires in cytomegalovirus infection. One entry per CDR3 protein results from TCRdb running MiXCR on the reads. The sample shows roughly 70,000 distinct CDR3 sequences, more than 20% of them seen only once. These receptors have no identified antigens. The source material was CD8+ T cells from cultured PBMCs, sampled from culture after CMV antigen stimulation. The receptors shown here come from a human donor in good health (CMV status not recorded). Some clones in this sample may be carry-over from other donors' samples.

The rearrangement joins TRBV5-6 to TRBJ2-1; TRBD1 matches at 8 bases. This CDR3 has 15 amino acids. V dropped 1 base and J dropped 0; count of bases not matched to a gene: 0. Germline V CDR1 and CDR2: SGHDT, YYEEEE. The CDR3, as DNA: TGTGCCAGCAGCTTGCAGGGGGCCTCCTACAATGAGCAGTTCTTC. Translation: CASSLQGASYNEQFF.

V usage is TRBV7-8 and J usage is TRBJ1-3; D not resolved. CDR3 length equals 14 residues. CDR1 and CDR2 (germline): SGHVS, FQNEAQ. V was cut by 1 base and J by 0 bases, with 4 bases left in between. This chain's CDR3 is CASSLGTSGNTIYF. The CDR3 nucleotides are TGTGCCAGCAGCTTAGGGACCTCTGGAAACACCATATATTTT.

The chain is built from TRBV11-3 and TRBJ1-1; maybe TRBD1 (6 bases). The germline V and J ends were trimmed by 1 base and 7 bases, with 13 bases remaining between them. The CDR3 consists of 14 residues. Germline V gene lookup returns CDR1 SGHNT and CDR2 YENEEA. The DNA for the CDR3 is TGTGCCAGCAGCTTAGCCTACAGGGAAGGTGAAGCTTTCTTT. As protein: CASSLAYREGEAFF.

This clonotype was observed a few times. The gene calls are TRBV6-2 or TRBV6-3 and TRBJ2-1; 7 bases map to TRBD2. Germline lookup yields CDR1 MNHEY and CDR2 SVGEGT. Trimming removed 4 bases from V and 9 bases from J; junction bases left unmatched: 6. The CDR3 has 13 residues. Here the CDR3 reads CASSWTSRGEQFF. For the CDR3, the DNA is TGTGCCAGCAGTTGGACTAGTAGGGGTGAGCAGTTCTTC.

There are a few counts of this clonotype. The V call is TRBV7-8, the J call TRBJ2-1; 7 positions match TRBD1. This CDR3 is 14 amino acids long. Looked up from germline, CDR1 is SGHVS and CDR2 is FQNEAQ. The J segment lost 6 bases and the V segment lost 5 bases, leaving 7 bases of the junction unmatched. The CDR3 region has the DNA TGTGCCAGCAGCCCCCGGGACAGATTCAATGAGCAGTTCTTC. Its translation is CASSPRDRFNEQFF.

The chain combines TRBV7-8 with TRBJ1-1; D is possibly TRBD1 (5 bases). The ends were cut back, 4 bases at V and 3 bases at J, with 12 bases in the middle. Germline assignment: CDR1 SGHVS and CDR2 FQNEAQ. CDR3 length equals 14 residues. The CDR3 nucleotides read TGTGCCAGCAGCTCAACCCAGGGTTACACTGAAGCTTTCTTT. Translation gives CASSSTQGYTEAFF.

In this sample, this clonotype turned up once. In nucleotides, the CDR3 is TGTGCCACCAGCCAAGGGTCCGTCGGCACTGAAGCTTTCTTT. Translated: CATSQGSVGTEAFF. The rearrangement uses TRBV15 and TRBJ1-1; D not resolved. Trimming removed 5 bases from V and 4 bases from J, with 14 bases in between. Germline CDR1 and CDR2: LNHNV and YYDKDF (reference sequence). The CDR3 consists of 14 residues.

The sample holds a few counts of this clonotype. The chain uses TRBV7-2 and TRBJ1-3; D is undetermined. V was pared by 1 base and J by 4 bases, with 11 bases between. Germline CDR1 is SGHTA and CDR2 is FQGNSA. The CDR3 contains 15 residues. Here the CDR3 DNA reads TGTGCCAGCAGCTTAGAGTCCGATGGGGGAAACACCATATATTTT. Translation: CASSLESDGGNTIYF.

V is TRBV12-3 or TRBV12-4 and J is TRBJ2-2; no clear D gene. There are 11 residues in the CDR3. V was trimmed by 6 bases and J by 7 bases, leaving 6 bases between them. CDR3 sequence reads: CASSSYGELFF. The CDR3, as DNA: TGTGCCAGCAGCAGCTACGGGGAGCTGTTTTTT.

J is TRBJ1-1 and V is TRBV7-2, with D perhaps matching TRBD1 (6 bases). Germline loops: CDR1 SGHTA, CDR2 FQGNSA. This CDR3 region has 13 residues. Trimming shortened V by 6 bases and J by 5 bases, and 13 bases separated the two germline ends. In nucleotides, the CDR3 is TGTGCCAGCAGTCGGACAGTTGAAACTGAAGCTTTCTTT. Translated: CASSRTVETEAFF.

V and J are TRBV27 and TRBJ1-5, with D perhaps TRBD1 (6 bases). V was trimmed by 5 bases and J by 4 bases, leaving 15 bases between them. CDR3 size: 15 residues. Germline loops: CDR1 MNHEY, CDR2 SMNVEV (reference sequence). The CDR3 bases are TGTGCCAGCAGTACCTTTCAGGGGATTAATCAGCCCCAGCATTTT. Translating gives CASSTFQGINQPQHF.

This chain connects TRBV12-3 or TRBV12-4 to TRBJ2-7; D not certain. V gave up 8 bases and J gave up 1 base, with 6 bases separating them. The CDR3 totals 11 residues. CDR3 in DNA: TGTGCCAGCGGATCTTCCTACGAGCAGTACTTC. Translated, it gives CASGSSYEQYF.

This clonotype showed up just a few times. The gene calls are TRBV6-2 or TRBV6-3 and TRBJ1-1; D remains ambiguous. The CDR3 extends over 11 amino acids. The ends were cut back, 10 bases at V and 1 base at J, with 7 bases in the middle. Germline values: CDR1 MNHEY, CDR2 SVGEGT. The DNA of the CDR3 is TGTGCCACCGGGGAGAACACTGAAGCTTTCTTT. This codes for CATGENTEAFF.